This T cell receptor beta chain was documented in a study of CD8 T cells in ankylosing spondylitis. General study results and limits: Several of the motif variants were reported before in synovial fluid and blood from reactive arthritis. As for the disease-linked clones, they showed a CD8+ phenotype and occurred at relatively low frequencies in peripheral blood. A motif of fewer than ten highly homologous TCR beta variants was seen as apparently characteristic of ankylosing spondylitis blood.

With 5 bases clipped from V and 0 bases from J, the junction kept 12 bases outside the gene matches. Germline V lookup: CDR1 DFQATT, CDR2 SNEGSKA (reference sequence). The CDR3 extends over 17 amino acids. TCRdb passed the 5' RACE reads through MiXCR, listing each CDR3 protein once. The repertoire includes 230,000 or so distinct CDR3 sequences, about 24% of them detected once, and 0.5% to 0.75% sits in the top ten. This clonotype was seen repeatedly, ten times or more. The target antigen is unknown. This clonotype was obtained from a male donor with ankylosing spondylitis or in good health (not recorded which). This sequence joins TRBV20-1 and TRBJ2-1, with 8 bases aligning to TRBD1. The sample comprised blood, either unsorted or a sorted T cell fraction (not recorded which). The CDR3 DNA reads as TGCAGTGCTTTGGACAGGGTCCGCCTTAGCTCCTACAATGAGCAGTTCTTC. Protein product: CSALDRVRLSSYNEQFF.